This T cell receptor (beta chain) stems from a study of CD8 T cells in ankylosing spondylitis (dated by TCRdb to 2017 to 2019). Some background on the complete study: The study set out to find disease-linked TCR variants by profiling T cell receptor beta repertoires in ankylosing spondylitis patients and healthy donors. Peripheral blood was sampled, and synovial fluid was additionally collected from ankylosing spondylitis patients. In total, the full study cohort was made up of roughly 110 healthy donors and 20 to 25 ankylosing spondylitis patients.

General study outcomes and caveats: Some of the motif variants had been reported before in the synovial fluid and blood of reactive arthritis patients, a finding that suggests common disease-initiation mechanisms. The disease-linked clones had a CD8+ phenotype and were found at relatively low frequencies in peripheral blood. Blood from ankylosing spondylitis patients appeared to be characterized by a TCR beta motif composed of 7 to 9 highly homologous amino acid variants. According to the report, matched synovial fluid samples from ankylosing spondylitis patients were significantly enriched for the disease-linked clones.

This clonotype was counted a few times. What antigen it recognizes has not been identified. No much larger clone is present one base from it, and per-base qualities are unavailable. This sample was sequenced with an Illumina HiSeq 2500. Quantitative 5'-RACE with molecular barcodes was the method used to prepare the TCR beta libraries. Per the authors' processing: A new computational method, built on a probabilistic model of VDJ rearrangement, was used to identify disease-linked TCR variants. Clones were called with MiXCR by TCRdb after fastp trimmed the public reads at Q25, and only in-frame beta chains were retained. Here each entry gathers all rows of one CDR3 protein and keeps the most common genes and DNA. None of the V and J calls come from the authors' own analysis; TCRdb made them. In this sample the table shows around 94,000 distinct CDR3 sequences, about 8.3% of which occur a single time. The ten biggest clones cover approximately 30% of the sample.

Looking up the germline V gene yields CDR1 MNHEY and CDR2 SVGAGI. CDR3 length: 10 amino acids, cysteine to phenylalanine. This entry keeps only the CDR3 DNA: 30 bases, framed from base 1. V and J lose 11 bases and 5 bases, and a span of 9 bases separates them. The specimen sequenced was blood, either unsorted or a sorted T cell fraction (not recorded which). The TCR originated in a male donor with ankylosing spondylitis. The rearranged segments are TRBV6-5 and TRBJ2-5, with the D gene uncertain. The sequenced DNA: TGTGCCTCCCACGCGGAGACCCAGTACTTC. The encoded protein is CASHAETQYF.